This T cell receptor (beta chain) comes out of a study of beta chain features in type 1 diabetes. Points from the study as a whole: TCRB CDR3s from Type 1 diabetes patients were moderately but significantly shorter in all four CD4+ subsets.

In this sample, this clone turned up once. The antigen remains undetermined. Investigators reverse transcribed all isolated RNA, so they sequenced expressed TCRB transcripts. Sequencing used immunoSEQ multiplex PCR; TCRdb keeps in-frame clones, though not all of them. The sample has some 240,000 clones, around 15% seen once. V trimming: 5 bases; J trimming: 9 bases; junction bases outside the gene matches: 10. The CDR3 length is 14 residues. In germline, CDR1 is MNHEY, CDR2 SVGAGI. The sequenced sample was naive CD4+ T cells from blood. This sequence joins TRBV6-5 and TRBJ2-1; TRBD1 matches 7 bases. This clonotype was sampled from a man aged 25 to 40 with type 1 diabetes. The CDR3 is CASSPDRAWSEQFF. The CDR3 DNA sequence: TGTGCCAGCAGTCCAGACAGGGCTTGGAGTGAGCAGTTCTTC.